These 2 T cell receptor beta chains originate from one sample sequenced in a study of CD8 T cells in ankylosing spondylitis (dated by TCRdb to between 2016 and 2019). Results the study describes overall, beyond this receptor: Blood from ankylosing spondylitis patients appeared to be characterized by a TCR beta motif composed of 7 to 9 highly homologous amino acid variants.

Receptor amplification or capture employed 5' RACE. Sequencer: Illumina HiSeq 2500. In-frame beta chains were kept once TCRdb had trimmed the public reads at Q25 with fastp and called clones with MiXCR. Here each entry gathers all rows of one CDR3 protein and keeps the most common genes and DNA. This sample holds 500,000 or so distinct CDR3 sequences; roughly 5.2% were observed only once. Roughly 3.3% of the sample belongs to the ten largest clones. No antigens are known for them. The sample consisted of blood, either unsorted or a sorted T cell fraction (not recorded which). Every receptor here comes from a male donor with ankylosing spondylitis.

This clonotype was counted ten times or more. The V gene is TRBV18, the J gene TRBJ2-1; D is possibly TRBD1 (6 bases). The germline CDR1 and CDR2 sequences are KGHSH and LQKENI. The V end was cut by 2 bases, the J end by 3 bases, with 11 bases between. The CDR3 runs to 15 residues. The CDR3 spells CASSPAGENYNEQFF. The CDR3, as DNA: TGTGCCAGCTCACCAGCAGGGGAGAACTACAATGAGCAGTTCTTC.

This clonotype was detected ten times or more. The chain is built from TRBV28 and TRBJ2-1; maybe TRBD1 (6 bases). This CDR3 spans 16 amino acids. CDR1 is MDHEN, CDR2 SYDVKM, per germline. The V end lost 7 bases, the J end lost 5 bases, and 21 bases lay between the germline ends. The chain's CDR3 is CASTPLGQGQNNEQFF. CDR3 DNA: TGTGCCAGCACCCCGCTCGGGCAGGGACAAAACAATGAGCAGTTCTTC.